The 21 T cell receptor beta chains below all came from one sample that was sequenced in a study of blood T cells in healthy people across ages. It was with a sample-barcoded 5' primer and a J-beta primer mix that a second PCR of roughly 7 to 12 cycles was run. TCRdb passed the 5' RACE reads through MiXCR, listing each CDR3 protein once. The sample has around 1,500,000 distinct CDR3 sequences, roughly 30% seen once. The sequenced material came from blood. All receptors derive from a woman aged 30 to 39 in good health.

This clonotype was seen at least ten times. The V and J genes are TRBV10-3 and TRBJ2-7, with D possibly matching TRBD1 (5 bases). Trimming cost V 4 bases and J 1 base, with 11 bases left between them. Per the germline V gene, CDR1 is ENHRY and CDR2 is SYGVKD. The CDR3 contains 14 residues. Here the CDR3 DNA reads TGTGCCATCAGTGGGGGCAGGGCATCCTACGAGCAGTACTTC. Translation: CAISGGRASYEQYF.

In this sample, this clonotype turned up many times. The chain couples TRBV6-1 to TRBJ2-6; 8 bases map to TRBD1. Germline lookup yields CDR1 MNHNS and CDR2 SASEGT. V was pared by 8 bases and J by 0 bases, with 9 bases of the junction left unmatched. The CDR3 is 17 amino acids. CDR3: CASSRQGSRSGANVLTF. The CDR3 DNA follows: TGTGCCAGCTCTCGACAGGGGTCCCGCTCTGGGGCCAACGTCCTGACTTTC.

The J gene is TRBJ2-1, the V gene TRBV11-3, with 7 bases fitting TRBD2. The length of the CDR3 is 15 residues. Germline V gene lookup returns CDR1 SGHNT and CDR2 YENEEA. The V and J ends lost 0 bases and 7 bases, in that order; junction bases with no gene match: 6. CDR3 sequence reads: CASSLDGQGGNEQFF. CDR3 nucleotide sequence: TGTGCCAGCAGCTTAGATGGGCAGGGAGGGAATGAGCAGTTCTTC. Variable domain in full (rest from reference TRBV11-3 and TRBJ2-1): EAGVVQSPRYKIIEKKQPVAFWCNPISGHNTLYWYLQNLGQGPELLIRYENEEAVDDSQLPKDRFSAERLKGVDSTLKIQPAELGDSAVYLCASSLDGQGGNEQFFGPGTRLTVL.

The V call is TRBV20-1, the J call TRBJ2-3; the D gene is possibly TRBD2 (6 bases). The CDR3 loop spans 14 amino acids. Per the germline V gene, CDR1 is DFQATT and CDR2 is SNEGSKA (reference sequence). V was cut by 6 bases and J by 0 bases, with 13 bases left in between. DNA for the CDR3: TGCAGTGCCGCGGGGCGGGTTAGCACAGATACGCAGTATTTT. Its protein is CSAAGRVSTDTQYF.

This rearrangement joins TRBV29-1 to TRBJ1-1; no definite D call. Trimming stripped 4 bases from V and 1 base from J, with 10 bases between. Germline V gene sequence: CDR1 SQVTM, CDR2 ANQGSEA. The CDR3 spans 13 residues. The CDR3 DNA sequence: TGCAGCGTTGCTCTCCTTACGAACACTGAAGCTTTCTTT. It specifies CSVALLTNTEAFF.

The V call is TRBV20-1, the J call TRBJ1-1; possibly TRBD1 for D (5 bases). This CDR3 spans 14 amino acids. V was trimmed by 1 base and J by 7 bases, leaving 16 bases between them. CDR1 DFQATT and CDR2 SNEGSKA come from the germline V gene (reference sequence). This CDR3 reads CSARAGTVGGEAFF. The DNA of the CDR3 is TGCAGTGCTAGAGCAGGGACGGTGGGGGGTGAAGCTTTCTTT.

This clonotype was seen at least ten times. V usage is TRBV20-1 and J usage is TRBJ2-5; D unclear. V lost 6 bases and J 1 base, leaving 18 bases between the germline ends. CDR3 length: 15 residues. Germline loops: CDR1 DFQATT, CDR2 SNEGSKA (reference sequence). The CDR3 sequence is CSAPKSSAVQETQYF. In DNA, the CDR3 is TGCAGTGCCCCCAAATCGTCGGCCGTCCAAGAGACCCAGTACTTC.

V usage is TRBV20-1 and J usage is TRBJ2-1, with D possibly TRBD2 on 5 matching bases. Matching the DNA end better, TRBJ2-7 makes the J call doubtful. Germline V gene lookup returns CDR1 DFQATT and CDR2 SNEGSKA (reference sequence). This CDR3 is built from 15 residues. The CDR3 DNA follows: TGCAGTGCTAGAGATATAGGGAGAACGCTCAATGAGCAGTACTTC. Its translation: CSARDIGRTLNEQYF.

This clonotype was seen ten or more times. The genes are TRBV10-3 and TRBJ2-5, with a possible D match to TRBD2 (6 bases). Germline loops: CDR1 ENHRY, CDR2 SYGVKD. V gave up 5 bases and J gave up 4 bases, with 11 bases separating them. The CDR3 runs 13 residues. The CDR3 nucleotides read TGTGCCATCAGTAAGACGGAGGGAGAGACCCAGTACTTC. Translation: CAISKTEGETQYF.

This clonotype occurred a few times. V is TRBV2 and J is TRBJ1-6, with 7 bases lining up with TRBD1. Germline values: CDR1 SNHLY, CDR2 FYNNEI. The CDR3 runs 14 residues. V trimming: 3 bases; J trimming: 7 bases; junction bases outside the gene matches: 3. CDR3 loop: CASSDSRGNSPLHF. CDR3 in DNA: TGTGCCAGCAGTGACAGCAGGGGGAATTCACCCCTCCACTTT.

V gene TRBV9 combines with J gene TRBJ2-1; D gene ambiguous. V shed 4 bases and J shed 7 bases, with 15 bases lying between them. This CDR3 region has 14 residues. Germline lookup yields CDR1 SGDLS and CDR2 YYNGEE. CDR3 DNA sequence: TGTGCCAGCAGCCGAGCTCTTCTGATTAATGAGCAGTTCTTC. Its translation is CASSRALLINEQFF.

About this clonotype itself: Without the conserved terminal phenylalanine or tryptophan, this CDR3 likely stems from a read error. J is TRBJ2-6 and V is TRBV4-1, with D unclear. V lost 5 bases and J 0 bases, leaving 8 bases between the germline ends. Germline lookup yields CDR1 MGHRA and CDR2 YSYEKL. This CDR3 has 15 residues. The CDR3 here is CASSSGYSGANVLTV. In nucleotides, the CDR3 is TGCGCCAGCAGCTCCGGTTACTCTGGGGCCAACGTCCTGACTGTC.

This sequence joins TRBV6-5 and TRBJ1-1, with D possibly TRBD1 on 5 matching bases. This CDR3 is 17 amino acids long. Per germline, CDR1 MNHEY and CDR2 SVGAGI. With 6 bases removed from V and 5 bases from J, the gap between germline ends came to 25 bases. CDR3 sequence reads: CASSSNRQYPAGTEAFF. As DNA, the CDR3 is TGTGCCAGCAGCTCTAATCGACAGTACCCTGCGGGGACTGAAGCTTTCTTT.

The chain uses TRBV5-1 and TRBJ1-4; possibly TRBD1 for D (5 bases). This CDR3 comprises 14 residues. Deletions cut 0 bases from V and 11 bases from J, with 14 bases between. Germline CDR1 and CDR2: SGHRS and YFSETQ. CDR3 in amino acids: CASSLGQGGPKLFF. CDR3 in DNA: TGCGCCAGCAGCTTGGGCCAGGGAGGCCCCAAACTGTTTTTT. The full variable domain, in which reference TRBV5-1 and TRBJ1-4 provide the parts outside the CDR3, is KAGVTQTPRYLIKTRGQQVTLSCSPISGHRSVSWYQQTPGQGLQFLFEYFSETQRNKGNFPGRFSGRQFSNSRSEMNVSTLELGDSALYLCASSLGQGGPKLFFGSGTQLSVL.

This clonotype was seen repeatedly, ten times or more. The chain joins TRBV10-1 to TRBJ2-1; TRBD2 aligns across 8 bases. V trimming: 5 bases; J trimming: 3 bases; junction bases outside the gene matches: 6. CDR3 length: 15 amino acids. Germline CDR1 and CDR2: WNHNN and SYGVQD (reference sequence). The CDR3 here is CASSQGTSGYNEQFF. CDR3 coding DNA: TGCGCCAGCAGTCAGGGTACTAGCGGCTACAATGAGCAGTTCTTC.

A remark on this clonotype: A clone one base away is much larger, so this may be a read error. The chain joins TRBV29-1 to TRBJ2-1; 7 positions agree with TRBD1. The germline CDR1 and CDR2 sequences are SQVTM and ANQGSEA. This CDR3 has 13 residues. Losses at the gene ends were 4 bases for V and 5 bases for J; bases not matched to a gene: 5. CDR3 protein: CSVGGQLDNEQFF. The CDR3 DNA follows: TGCAGCGTTGGGGGACAGTTGGACAATGAGCAGTTCTTC.

This clonotype appeared many times. The CDR3 region has the DNA TGTGCCAGCAGTTACCTCGGACAATCCTACGAGCAGTACTTC. This gives the protein CASSYLGQSYEQYF. The chain is built from TRBV6-6 and TRBJ2-7, with TRBD1 as a possible D gene (5 bases). CDR1 and CDR2 from the germline V gene are MNHNY and SVGAGI (reference sequence). The CDR3 is made up of 14 amino acids. Trimming left V 2 bases short and J 1 base short, with 9 bases between.

The chain couples TRBV12-3 or TRBV12-4 to TRBJ1-4, with TRBD1 matching over 8 bases. Trimming removed 8 bases from V and 0 bases from J; junction bases left unmatched: 17. The CDR3 extends over 19 amino acids. The CDR3 DNA sequence: TGTGCCAGCGGAAACTCCGGGACAGGAAGGGTTGCAACTAATGAAAAACTGTTTTTT. It is translated as CASGNSGTGRVATNEKLFF.

This clonotype was counted a single time. The junction shows a germline mismatch at one end, possibly a read error. The gene calls are TRBV11-2 and TRBJ2-1; maybe TRBD2 (5 bases). Germline CDR1 SGHAT, CDR2 FQNNGV. This CDR3 comprises 16 residues. The CDR3 loop is CASGLVPSLAYNEQFF. The DNA for the CDR3 is TGTGCCAGCGGCTTAGTTCCTAGCCTCGCCTACAATGAGCAGTTCTTC. The full variable domain, in which reference TRBV11-2 and TRBJ2-1 provide the parts outside the CDR3, is EAGVAQSPRYKIIEKRQSVAFWCNPISGHATLYWYQQILGQGPKLLIQFQNNGVVDDSQLPKDRFSAERLKGVDSTLKIQPAKLEDSAVYLCASGLVPSLAYNEQFFGPGTRLTVL.

This clonotype has just a few counts. The chain carries TRBV10-3 and TRBJ1-5; D uncertain. Trimming took 0 bases from V and 4 from J, leaving 10 bases between them. From germline, CDR1 is ENHRY and CDR2 SYGVKD. This CDR3 has 15 residues. The CDR3 is CAISESGWENQPQHF. The CDR3 region has the DNA TGTGCCATCAGTGAGTCGGGGTGGGAGAATCAGCCCCAGCATTTT.

This clonotype came up many times. V and J are TRBV6-5 and TRBJ2-5; no reliable D call. Germline-derived CDR1 and CDR2 are MNHEY and SVGAGI. This CDR3 has 15 amino acids. Trimming took off 0 bases at V and 4 bases at J, with 12 bases between the two ends. CDR3 sequence reads: CASSYSGRNGETQYF. DNA for the CDR3: TGTGCCAGCAGTTACTCCGGCAGAAATGGAGAGACCCAGTACTTC.